These 30 T cell receptor beta chains originate from one sample sequenced in a study of T cells in Graves' hyperthyroidism and ophthalmopathy. There were TCR beta CDR3 regions amplified from RNA transcripts. The study used the HTBI primer set for a first-round RT-PCR of the TCR CDR3. Each CDR3 protein is one row after TCRdb ran MiXCR on the multiplex PCR reads. The table has about 380,000 distinct CDR3 sequences, around 18% seen once. Sequenced material: blood. The receptors stem from a man in his late teens or twenties with Graves' ophthalmopathy.

This clonotype appeared a single time. One end of the junction does not line up with germline, which may come from a read error. V gene TRBV5-5 combines with J gene TRBJ2-5, with TRBD1 matching 9 bases. This CDR3 spans 13 amino acids. CDR1 is SGHKS, CDR2 YYEKEE, per germline (reference sequence). The chain's CDR3 is CASSLQGAEIQYF. The CDR3 DNA sequence: TGTGCCAGCAGCTTACAGGGGGCAGAGATCCAGTACTTC. Filled out from reference TRBV5-5 and TRBJ2-5, the complete variable domain reads DAGVTQSPTHLIKTRGQQVTLRCSPISGHKSVSWYQQVLGQGPQFIFQYYEKEERGRGNFPDRFSARQFPNYSSELNVNALLLGDSALYLCASSLQGAEIQYFGPGTRLLVL.

This clonotype showed up just a few times. The rearrangement uses TRBV12-3 or TRBV12-4 and TRBJ1-1, with 11 bases fitting TRBD1. The CDR3 totals 14 residues. Unmatched junction bases numbered 2, after V lost 1 base and J lost 7 bases. The DNA of the CDR3 is TGTGCCAGCAGTTTAGTGGACAGGGGGCTTGAAGCTTTCTTT. Residues: CASSLVDRGLEAFF.

This clonotype was counted many times. The rearrangement links TRBV11-2 to TRBJ2-7; a weak D match, TRBD2 (5 bases). Trimming stripped 4 bases from V and 1 base from J, with 11 bases between. CDR3 size: 14 residues. Per the germline V gene, CDR1 is SGHAT and CDR2 is FQNNGV. The CDR3 nucleotides read TGTGCCAGCAGCTCAAGGACTGAGTCCTACGAGCAGTACTTC. Encoded protein: CASSSRTESYEQYF.

The sample holds a few counts of this clonotype. This chain joins TRBV7-9 and TRBJ1-5; D is undetermined. CDR3 length: 14 amino acids. Looked up from germline, CDR1 is SEHNR and CDR2 is FQNEAQ (reference sequence). V shed 4 bases and J shed 8 bases, with 15 bases lying between them. The chain's CDR3 is CASSSGRSEKPQHF. The CDR3 DNA follows: TGTGCCAGCAGCTCAGGACGGTCCGAAAAGCCCCAGCATTTT.

There are many counts of this clonotype. The chain combines TRBV6-1 with TRBJ2-7; perhaps D is TRBD1 or TRBD2 (5 bases each). V was cut by 5 bases and J by 6 bases, with 14 bases left in between. Germline CDR1 and CDR2: MNHNS and SASEGT. The CDR3 has 13 amino acids. The CDR3: CASSPGTALEQYF. CDR3 coding DNA: TGTGCCAGCAGTCCGGGGACGGCCCTCGAGCAGTACTTC.

The chain couples TRBV20-1 to TRBJ2-7, with D perhaps TRBD1 (5 bases). Germline V gives CDR1 DFQATT, CDR2 SNEGSKA (reference sequence). This CDR3 has 12 residues. V was shortened by 2 bases and J by 1 base, with 6 bases between the two germline ends. Here the CDR3 DNA reads TGCAGTGCTAGATCAGGGTCCTACGAGCAGTACTTC. It specifies CSARSGSYEQYF.

This clonotype was seen repeatedly, ten times or more. The CDR3 sequence: CASSPLRREETQYF. In DNA form, the CDR3 reads TGTGCCAGCAGTCCTCTACGAAGGGAAGAGACCCAGTACTTC. This chain uses TRBV12-3 or TRBV12-4 with TRBJ2-5; D unresolved. V was trimmed by 5 bases and J by 3 bases, leaving 13 bases between them. The CDR3 spans 14 residues.

Points on this clonotype: One end of the junction fails to match germline, which may point to a read error. This chain joins TRBV6-5 and TRBJ2-4; D is perhaps TRBD2 (7 bases). Germline-derived CDR1 and CDR2 are MNHEY and SVGAGI. The CDR3 consists of 16 residues. The CDR3 DNA reads TGTGCCGGCAGTTACTCGTGGCGGGGGCTGGAAAACATTCAGTACTTC. It yields the protein CAGSYSWRGLENIQYF.

This clonotype was detected a few times. The rearrangement links TRBV9 to TRBJ2-1; 9 bases are shared with TRBD2. Germline-derived CDR1 and CDR2 are SGDLS and YYNGEE. V gave up 5 bases and J gave up 0 bases; unmatched junction bases: 3. This CDR3 contains 15 residues. The CDR3 bases are TGTGCCAGCAGGGCTAGCGGGGCCTCCTACAATGAGCAGTTCTTC. Amino acid sequence: CASRASGASYNEQFF. Full variable domain (rest looked up from reference TRBV9 and TRBJ2-1): DSGVTQTPKHLITATGQRVTLRCSPRSGDLSVYWYQQSLDQGLQFLIQYYNGEERAKGNILERFSAQQFPDLHSELNLSSLELGDSALYFCASRASGASYNEQFFGPGTRLTVL.

The chain joins TRBV4-1 to TRBJ1-1; D is possibly TRBD1 (5 bases). Trimming stripped 1 base from V and 1 base from J, with 13 bases between. The CDR3 is 16 amino acids. The V gene's germline CDR1 is MGHRA and CDR2 YSYEKL. The CDR3 loop is CASSQVGRTTNTEAFF. The CDR3 nucleotides are TGCGCCAGCAGCCAAGTAGGTCGGACAACGAACACTGAAGCTTTCTTT.

This clonotype was seen at least ten times. The V gene is TRBV9, the J gene TRBJ2-1; the D is unclear. CDR1 and CDR2 from the germline V gene are SGDLS and YYNGEE. The V end lost 4 bases, the J end lost 6 bases, and 8 bases lay between the germline ends. The CDR3 covers 12 residues. The CDR3 DNA reads as TGTGCCAGCAGCCCTTCAATCAATGAGCAGTTCTTC. It specifies CASSPSINEQFF.

This clonotype was seen only a few times. This chain's CDR3 is CASSRGPQGFYGYTF. The CDR3 coding sequence is TGTGCCAGCAGCCGAGGCCCCCAGGGCTTCTATGGCTACACCTTC. The chain is built from TRBV7-9 and TRBJ1-2, with a possible D match to TRBD1 (5 bases). V lost 5 bases and J lost 4, with 17 bases in between. From germline, CDR1 is SEHNR and CDR2 FQNEAQ (reference sequence). This CDR3 contains 15 residues. Combining the CDR3 with reference TRBV7-9 and TRBJ1-2 gives the whole variable domain DTGVSQNPRHKITKRGQNVTFRCDPISEHNRLYWYRQTLGQGPEFLTYFQNEAQLEKSRLLSDRFSAERPKGSFSTLEIQRTEQGDSAMYLCASSRGPQGFYGYTFGSGTRLTVV.

The chain employs TRBV7-2 and TRBJ1-2; D is possibly TRBD1 (5 bases). This CDR3 contains 18 residues. Germline-derived CDR1 and CDR2 are SGHTA and FQGNSA. Trimming left V 3 bases short and J 0 bases short, with 20 bases between. CDR3 in DNA: TGTGCCAGCAGCTTGTACTACCTCCCGACAGACTCTAACTATGGCTACACCTTC. Its protein is CASSLYYLPTDSNYGYTF.

This clonotype was seen repeatedly, ten times or more. The J gene is TRBJ2-3, the V gene TRBV7-9; the match to TRBD2 covers 12 bases. The CDR3 has 17 residues. V was pared by 5 bases and J by 1 base, with 7 bases of the junction left unmatched. The germline V gene encodes CDR1 SEHNR and CDR2 FQNEAQ (reference sequence). The CDR3 loop is CASSPRLAGDGTDTQYF. CDR3 nucleotide sequence: TGTGCCAGCAGCCCCCGACTAGCGGGGGATGGCACAGATACGCAGTATTTT.

The rearrangement uses TRBV11-2 and TRBJ2-6, with D perhaps matching TRBD1 (6 bases). CDR1 and CDR2 from the germline V gene are SGHAT and FQNNGV. The V end was cut by 5 bases, the J end by 1 base, with 18 bases between. This CDR3 is built from 18 residues. CDR3: CASSRLDSLGSGANVLTF. The CDR3 DNA reads as TGTGCCAGCAGCCGACTGGACAGTCTCGGATCTGGGGCCAACGTCCTGACTTTC.

This clonotype was detected many times. The chain links TRBV18 to TRBJ2-1; maybe TRBD1 (6 bases). Trimming stripped 4 bases from V and 9 bases from J, with 10 bases between. Germline values: CDR1 KGHSH, CDR2 LQKENI. This CDR3 contains 12 residues. CDR3: CASSRQGREQFF. The DNA for the CDR3 is TGTGCCAGCTCACGGCAGGGGCGTGAGCAGTTCTTC. The variable domain in full, with the rest retrieved from reference TRBV18 and TRBJ2-1, is NAGVMQNPRHLVRRRGQEARLRCSPMKGHSHVYWYRQLPEEGLKFMVYLQKENIIDESGMPKERFSAEFPKEGPSILRIQQVVRGDSAAYFCASSRQGREQFFGPGTRLTVL.

The table lists this clonotype with a few counts. Germline is not matched at one junction end, which may reflect a read error. V and J are TRBV7-7 and TRBJ2-5, with TRBD1 matching 8 bases. The germline V gene has CDR1 SSHAT and CDR2 FNYEAQ (reference sequence). The CDR3 contains 15 residues. CDR3 DNA: TGTGCTAGCAGCTTAGTAGGACAGGGCCAAGAGACCCAGTACTTC. Translating gives CASSLVGQGQETQYF.

The chain employs TRBV3-1 and TRBJ1-2; D uncertain. The CDR3 has 14 residues. Trimming took off 4 bases at V and 6 bases at J, with 15 bases between the two ends. Germline CDR1 is LGHDT and CDR2 is YNNKEL (reference sequence). The CDR3 DNA reads as TGTGCCAGCAGCCCCCACGAGGAAAGGGATGGCTACACCTTC. Encoded protein: CASSPHEERDGYTF. Based on the CDR3 plus reference TRBV3-1 and TRBJ1-2, the full variable domain is DTAVSQTPKYLVTQMGNDKSIKCEQNLGHDTMYWYKQDSKKFLKIMFSYNNKELIINETVPNRFSPKSPDKAHLNLHINSLELGDSAVYFCASSPHEERDGYTFGSGTRLTVV.

This clonotype was seen many times. The V call is TRBV6-2 or TRBV6-3, the J call TRBJ2-7; the D is unclear. Germline lookup yields CDR1 MNHEY and CDR2 SVGEGT. CDR3 length: 15 amino acids. The V gene lost 0 bases and the J gene lost 2 bases, with 11 bases spanning the gap. The CDR3 nucleotides are TGTGCCAGCAGTTACTCGAGAGAGCCCACCTACGAGCAGTACTTC. It specifies CASSYSREPTYEQYF.

In its sample, this clonotype was seen once. The gene calls are TRBV5-1 and TRBJ2-3; D unresolved. TRBJ1-5 matches the DNA end more closely, so the J call is doubtful. The germline V gene encodes CDR1 SGHRS and CDR2 YFSETQ. CDR3 length: 13 amino acids. The CDR3 spells CASSLPSTDTQHF. As DNA, the CDR3 is TGCGCCAGCAGCTTGCCAAGCACAGATACGCAGCATTTT.

The gene calls are TRBV11-2 and TRBJ2-7; TRBD2 matches 13 bases. The CDR3 is 15 residues long. Germline V gene sequence: CDR1 SGHAT, CDR2 FQNNGV. V lost 0 bases to trimming and J lost 5 bases; unmatched junction nucleotides: 1. The CDR3 protein is CASSLELAGGHEQYF. CDR3 nucleotides: TGTGCCAGCAGCTTAGAACTAGCGGGGGGGCACGAGCAGTACTTC.

This clonotype was detected many times. The chain combines TRBV19 with TRBJ1-1, with 8 bases aligning to TRBD1. CDR3 size: 14 residues. V shed 9 bases, J shed 7 bases, and the junction held 13 bases outside the gene matches. From germline, CDR1 is LNHDA and CDR2 SQIVND (reference sequence). Here the CDR3 reads CASPPGGDPGEAFF. The CDR3 coding sequence is TGTGCCAGCCCTCCAGGGGGCGACCCAGGTGAAGCTTTCTTT.

In its sample, this clonotype was seen a few times. V usage is TRBV5-6 and J usage is TRBJ2-7; D unresolved. Germline V gene data show CDR1 as SGHDT and CDR2 as YYEEEE. The CDR3 has 12 amino acids. The germline V and J ends were trimmed by 2 bases and 3 bases, with 6 bases remaining between them. This CDR3 reads CASSFYIYEQYF. DNA of the CDR3: TGTGCCAGCAGCTTTTACATCTACGAGCAGTACTTC.

This clonotype was seen repeatedly, ten times or more. J is TRBJ2-2 and V is TRBV25-1, with D tentatively TRBD1 (6 bases). The CDR3 spans 14 residues. Trimming took off 4 bases at V and 3 bases at J, with 9 bases between the two ends. CDR1 MGHDK and CDR2 SYGVNS come from the germline V gene. The CDR3, as DNA: TGTGCCAGCAGTGGACAGGCTCACACCGGGGAGCTGTTTTTT. Translated, it gives CASSGQAHTGELFF.

This clonotype was observed at least ten times. The chain couples TRBV6-1 to TRBJ1-2; no clear D gene. Germline CDR1 and CDR2: MNHNS and SASEGT. V gave up 6 bases and J gave up 8 bases, with 16 bases separating them. CDR3 size: 13 residues. CDR3 region: CASSPTVSGGYTF. The DNA of the CDR3 is TGTGCCAGCAGCCCGACCGTGTCCGGGGGCTACACCTTC.

There are a few counts of this clonotype. The V call is TRBV4-1, the J call TRBJ2-1; the D gene is possibly TRBD2 (6 bases). The germline V gene has CDR1 MGHRA and CDR2 YSYEKL. The CDR3 extends over 16 amino acids. V dropped 5 bases and J dropped 3 bases, with 17 bases sitting between them. This chain's CDR3 is CASSSGGAPLYNEQFF. CDR3 bases: TGCGCCAGCAGCTCCGGCGGGGCTCCGCTCTACAATGAGCAGTTCTTC.

This clonotype came up many times. An end of the junction does not agree with germline; a read error may underlie this. The V call is TRBV28, the J call TRBJ1-1; D might be TRBD1 (5 bases). Germline CDR1 reads MDHEN; CDR2 reads SYDVKM. The CDR3 loop spans 12 amino acids. CDR3 loop: CASTRTRDGGIF. The CDR3 region has the DNA TGTGCCAGCACCCGAACGCGGGACGGCGGAATCTTT.

This clonotype was observed many times. V is TRBV27 and J is TRBJ1-1; D is possibly TRBD1 (6 bases). Germline CDR1 MNHEY, CDR2 SMNVEV (reference sequence). Trimming pared 4 bases from V and 1 base from J, leaving 22 bases between. This CDR3 has 18 amino acids. CDR3 in amino acids: CASSYYWGRGNQNTEAFF. As DNA, the CDR3 is TGTGCCAGCAGTTATTATTGGGGGCGTGGGAATCAGAACACTGAAGCTTTCTTT.

This clonotype showed up just a few times. V is TRBV4-1 and J is TRBJ2-7; D is perhaps TRBD2 (6 bases). Germline values: CDR1 MGHRA, CDR2 YSYEKL. V lost 6 bases and J lost 7, with 19 bases in between. CDR3 size: 14 residues. The CDR3 is CASRVGAGLEEQYF. In DNA form, the CDR3 reads TGCGCCAGCAGGGTCGGAGCGGGTCTGGAGGAGCAGTACTTC.

A few counts support this clonotype. V and J are TRBV3-1 and TRBJ2-5; D uncertain. Germline V gene sequence: CDR1 LGHDT, CDR2 YNNKEL (reference sequence). This CDR3 spans 14 amino acids. V lost 0 bases to trimming and J lost 1 base, with 6 bases between them. The CDR3 here is CASSQDYAQETQYF. CDR3 nucleotide sequence: TGTGCCAGCAGCCAAGATTACGCCCAAGAGACCCAGTACTTC.